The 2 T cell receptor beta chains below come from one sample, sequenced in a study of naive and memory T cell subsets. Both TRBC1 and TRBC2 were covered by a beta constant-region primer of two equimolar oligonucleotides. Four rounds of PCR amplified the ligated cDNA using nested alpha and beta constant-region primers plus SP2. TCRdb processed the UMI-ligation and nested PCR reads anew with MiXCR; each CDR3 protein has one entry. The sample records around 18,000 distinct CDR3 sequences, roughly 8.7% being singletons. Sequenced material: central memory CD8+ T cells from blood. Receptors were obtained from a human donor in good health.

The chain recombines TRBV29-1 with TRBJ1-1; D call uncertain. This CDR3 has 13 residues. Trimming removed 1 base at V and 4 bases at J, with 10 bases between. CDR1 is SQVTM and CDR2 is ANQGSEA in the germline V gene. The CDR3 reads CSVEGLTVTEAFF. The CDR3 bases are TGCAGCGTTGAAGGTCTCACCGTCACTGAAGCTTTCTTT.

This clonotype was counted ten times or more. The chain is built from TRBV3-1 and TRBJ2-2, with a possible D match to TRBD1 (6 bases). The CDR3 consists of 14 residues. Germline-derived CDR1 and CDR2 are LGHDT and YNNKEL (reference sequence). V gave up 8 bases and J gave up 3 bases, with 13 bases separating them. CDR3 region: CASQGEGDTGELFF. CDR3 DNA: TGTGCCAGCCAAGGAGAGGGGGACACCGGGGAGCTGTTTTTT.